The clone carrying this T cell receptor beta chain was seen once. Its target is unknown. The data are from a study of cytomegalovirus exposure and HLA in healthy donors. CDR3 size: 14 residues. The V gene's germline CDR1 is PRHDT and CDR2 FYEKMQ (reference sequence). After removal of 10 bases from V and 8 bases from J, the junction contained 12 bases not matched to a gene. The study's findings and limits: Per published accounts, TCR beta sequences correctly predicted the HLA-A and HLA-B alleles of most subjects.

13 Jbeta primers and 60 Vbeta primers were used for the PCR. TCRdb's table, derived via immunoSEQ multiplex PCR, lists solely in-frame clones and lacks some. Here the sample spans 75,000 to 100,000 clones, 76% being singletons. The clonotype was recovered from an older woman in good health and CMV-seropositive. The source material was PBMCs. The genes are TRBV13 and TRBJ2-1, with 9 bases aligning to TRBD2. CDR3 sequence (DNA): TGTGCCACTAACAACGCGGGAGGGGTCCATGAGCAGTTCTTC. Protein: CATNNAGGVHEQFF.